A single sample is the source of the 8 T cell receptor beta chains below, sequenced in a study of cytomegalovirus exposure and HLA in healthy donors. The PCR was carried out with 60 Vbeta primers and 13 Jbeta primers. This table comes from immunoSEQ multiplex PCR, and its TCRdb copy is limited to in-frame clones, with some not included. Of around 100,000 clones listed, around 8% are singletons. Sequenced material: PBMCs. The receptor set was obtained from a man in his fifties in good health and CMV-seronegative.

The rearrangement uses TRBV5-8 and TRBJ2-4; D gene uncertain. Trimming took 1 base from V and 3 from J, leaving 8 bases between them. This CDR3 is 14 amino acids long. CDR1 is SGHTS and CDR2 is YDEGEE in the germline V gene. The CDR3 spells CASSLPQDKNIQYF. CDR3 coding DNA: TGTGCCAGCAGCTTGCCGCAGGACAAAAACATTCAGTACTTC.

DNA of the CDR3: TGTGCCAGCAGCGGGGGTTGGGCAACTAATGAAAAACTGTTTTTT. The encoded protein is CASSGGWATNEKLFF. The gene calls are TRBV6-5 and TRBJ1-4; tentatively, D is TRBD1 (5 bases). This CDR3 is built from 15 residues. The V gene lost 6 bases and the J gene lost 0 bases, with 11 bases spanning the gap. Germline-derived CDR1 and CDR2 are MNHEY and SVGAGI.

This clone has just a few counts. CDR3 sequence (DNA): TGTGCCAGCAGTGAAGCTAGGCCCGGGACTAGTAAGGAGACCCAGTACTTC. Amino acid sequence: CASSEARPGTSKETQYF. This chain joins TRBV6-1 and TRBJ2-5, with TRBD2 matching 8 bases. The CDR3 loop spans 17 amino acids. V shed 0 bases, J shed 5 bases, and the junction held 11 bases outside the gene matches. In germline, CDR1 is MNHNS, CDR2 SASEGT.

This sequence joins TRBV11-3 and TRBJ2-7, with 9 bases fitting TRBD1. Germline assignment: CDR1 SGHNT and CDR2 YENEEA. The CDR3 has 13 amino acids. V gave up 5 bases and J gave up 4 bases; unmatched junction bases: 3. Here the CDR3 reads CASSRGQGYEQYF. CDR3 sequence (DNA): TGTGCCAGCAGCCGGGGACAGGGATACGAGCAGTACTTC.

This clone turned up a few times. The chain links TRBV28 to TRBJ2-3; perhaps TRBD2 as D (5 bases). Trimming cost V 2 bases and J 0 bases, with 6 bases left between them. Per the germline V gene, CDR1 is MDHEN and CDR2 is SYDVKM. The CDR3 totals 14 residues. The CDR3 is CASSLTGSTDTQYF. In DNA, the CDR3 is TGTGCCAGCAGTTTAACGGGGAGCACAGATACGCAGTATTTT.

The chain carries TRBV28 and TRBJ1-5; 8 nucleotides match TRBD1. Germline V gives CDR1 MDHEN, CDR2 SYDVKM. This CDR3 region has 15 residues. J gave up 6 bases and V 8 bases, and 12 bases lay outside the gene matches. CDR3 in DNA: TGTGCCAGCGCACCCGGACAGGGAGGGGGTCAGCCCCAGCATTTT. Protein product: CASAPGQGGGQPQHF.

The J gene is TRBJ2-1, the V gene TRBV7-9; TRBD1 aligns across 7 bases. This CDR3 comprises 18 residues. With 0 bases clipped from V and 2 bases from J, the junction kept 10 bases outside the gene matches. The V gene's germline CDR1 is SEHNR and CDR2 FQNEAQ (reference sequence). The CDR3 region is CASSLASSADRPYNEQFF. DNA of the CDR3: TGTGCCAGCAGCTTAGCGAGCTCGGCGGACAGGCCCTACAATGAGCAGTTCTTC. The complete variable domain, with remaining parts taken from reference TRBV7-9 and TRBJ2-1, reads DTGVSQNPRHKITKRGQNVTFRCDPISEHNRLYWYRQTLGQGPEFLTYFQNEAQLEKSRLLSDRFSAERPKGSFSTLEIQRTEQGDSAMYLCASSLASSADRPYNEQFFGPGTRLTVL.

There are a few counts of this clone. The chain combines TRBV6-1 with TRBJ2-3, with 12 bases aligning to TRBD2. This CDR3 comprises 15 residues. J lost 1 base, V lost 8 bases, and 4 bases had no gene match. Germline CDR1 reads MNHNS; CDR2 reads SASEGT. This chain's CDR3 is CASVTSGGRTDTQYF. The CDR3 DNA sequence: TGTGCCAGCGTCACTAGCGGGGGGCGCACAGATACGCAGTATTTT.